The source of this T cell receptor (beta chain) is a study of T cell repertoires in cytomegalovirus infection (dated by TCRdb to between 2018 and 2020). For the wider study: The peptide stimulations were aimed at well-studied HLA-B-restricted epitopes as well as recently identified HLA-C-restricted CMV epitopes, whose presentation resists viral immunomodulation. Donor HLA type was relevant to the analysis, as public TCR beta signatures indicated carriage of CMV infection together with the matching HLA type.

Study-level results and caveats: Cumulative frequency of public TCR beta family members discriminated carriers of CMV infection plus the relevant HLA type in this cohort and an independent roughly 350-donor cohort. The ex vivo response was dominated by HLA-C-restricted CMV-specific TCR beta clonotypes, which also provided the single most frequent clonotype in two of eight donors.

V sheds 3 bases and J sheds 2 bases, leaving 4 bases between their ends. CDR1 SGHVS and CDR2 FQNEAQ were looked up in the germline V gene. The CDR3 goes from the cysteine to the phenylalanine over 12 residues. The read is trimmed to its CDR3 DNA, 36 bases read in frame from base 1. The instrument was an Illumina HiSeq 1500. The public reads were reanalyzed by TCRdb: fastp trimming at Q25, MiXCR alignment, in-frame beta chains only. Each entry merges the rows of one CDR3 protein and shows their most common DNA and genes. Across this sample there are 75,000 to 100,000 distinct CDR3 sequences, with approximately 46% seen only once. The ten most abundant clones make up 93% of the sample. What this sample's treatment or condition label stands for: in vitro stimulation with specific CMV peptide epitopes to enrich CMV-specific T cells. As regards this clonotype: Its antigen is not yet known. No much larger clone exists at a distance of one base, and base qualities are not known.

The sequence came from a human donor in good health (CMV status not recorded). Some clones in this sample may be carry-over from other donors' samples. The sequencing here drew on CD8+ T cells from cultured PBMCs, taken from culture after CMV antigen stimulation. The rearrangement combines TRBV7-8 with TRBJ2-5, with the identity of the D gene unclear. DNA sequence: TGTGCCAGCAGCTTCCCTCAAGAGACCCAGTACTTC. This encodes CASSFPQETQYF. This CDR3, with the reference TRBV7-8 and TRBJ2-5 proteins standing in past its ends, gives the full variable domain GAGVSQSPRYKVAKRGQDVALRCDPISGHVSLFWYQQALGQGPEFLTYFQNEAQLDKSGLPSDRFFAERPEGSVSTLKIQRTQQEDSAVYLCASSFPQETQYFGPGTRLLVL.